These 28 T cell receptor beta chains were all obtained from the same sample, sequenced in a study of T-cell reconstitution after alpha-beta-depleted transplantation in children. It was with unique molecular identifiers that the TCRbeta library was prepared. One entry per CDR3 protein, called by TCRdb with MiXCR from the PCR reads. This sample has about a million distinct CDR3 sequences, with roughly 29% found just once. The sample in question was PBMCs, mostly from graft donor cells, obtained 360 days after TCRalphabeta/CD19-depleted stem cell transplant. The receptors shown here come from a boy younger than two who had a stem cell transplant for SCID, so the T cells may come from the graft donor.

This sequence joins TRBV24-1 and TRBJ2-1; 7 nucleotides agree with TRBD2. Trimming at V came to 10 bases and at J to 6 bases, leaving 14 bases not matched to a gene. CDR1 and CDR2 (germline): KGHDR, SFDVKD. This CDR3 has 15 residues. The CDR3 region is CATDSSGVGSNEQFF. The CDR3, as DNA: TGTGCCACAGACTCTAGCGGAGTAGGATCCAATGAGCAGTTCTTC.

This chain uses TRBV20-1 with TRBJ2-3, with D maybe TRBD1 (6 bases). The germline V gene encodes CDR1 DFQATT and CDR2 SNEGSKA (reference sequence). Trimming took off 5 bases at V and 1 base at J, with 16 bases between the two ends. The CDR3 has 15 amino acids. DNA of the CDR3: TGCAGTGCTCGCAACACAGGGACGGGCACAGATACGCAGTATTTT. It translates to CSARNTGTGTDTQYF.

The V call is TRBV5-1, the J call TRBJ2-2; D ambiguous. The CDR3 has 14 amino acids. Germline V gene sequence: CDR1 SGHRS, CDR2 YFSETQ. V was cut by 0 bases and J by 6 bases, with 9 bases left in between. The CDR3 sequence is CASSLVTVAGELFF. CDR3 in DNA: TGCGCCAGCAGCTTGGTTACCGTGGCCGGGGAGCTGTTTTTT.

For this clonotype: Here the CDR3 omits its conserved ending phenylalanine or tryptophan, so a read error is the likely source. It is unclear where the CDR3 begins or ends on the DNA, so no DNA is shown, and the CDR3 is as TCRdb lists it. This chain connects TRBV9 to TRBJ2-5; the table's D gene call, TRBD2, was not cross checked with the DNA. With termini counted, the CDR3 has 11 amino acids. Germline loops: CDR1 SGDLS, CDR2 YYNGEE. This CDR3 reads CASSVATRTQT.

The chain combines TRBV5-1 with TRBJ1-1; D unresolved. Germline CDR1 SGHRS, CDR2 YFSETQ. This CDR3 is 15 amino acids long. V shed 0 bases and J shed 3 bases, with 12 bases lying between them. The CDR3: CASSLVVGLDTEAFF. The CDR3 region has the DNA TGCGCCAGCAGCTTGGTAGTCGGCTTGGACACTGAAGCTTTCTTT.

This clonotype was found a few times. The genes are TRBV4-1 and TRBJ2-1; the D gene is possibly TRBD2 (5 bases). The germline V gene has CDR1 MGHRA and CDR2 YSYEKL. The CDR3 loop spans 16 amino acids. V gave up 6 bases and J gave up 0 bases, with 15 bases separating them. In nucleotides, the CDR3 is TGCGCCAGCAGACCGACTAAGCTCGTCTCCTACAATGAGCAGTTCTTC. Translated, it gives CASRPTKLVSYNEQFF.

The chain couples TRBV5-6 to TRBJ2-1; weak D call: TRBD2 (5 bases). With 5 bases removed from V and 0 bases from J, the gap between germline ends came to 15 bases. This CDR3 is 16 amino acids long. Germline CDR1 reads SGHDT; CDR2 reads YYEEEE. The CDR3 nucleotides read TGTGCCAGCAGACGTATAGCGTTGGGCTCCTACAATGAGCAGTTCTTC. Encoded protein: CASRRIALGSYNEQFF.

This chain uses TRBV5-1 with TRBJ2-3; tentatively, D is TRBD1 or TRBD2 (6 bases each). Deletions cut 7 bases from V and 14 bases from J, with 23 bases between. This CDR3 has 13 amino acids. From germline, CDR1 is SGHRS and CDR2 YFSETQ. The CDR3 DNA reads as TGCGCCAGCGGAGGGGCGGTAGGCAGGGGTCGGTATTTT. The encoded protein is CASGGAVGRGRYF.

The V gene is TRBV6-2 or TRBV6-3, the J gene TRBJ2-3; D is undetermined. The CDR3 covers 11 residues. Per germline, CDR1 MNHEY and CDR2 SVGEGT. V was pared by 7 bases and J by 3 bases, with 5 bases between. As DNA, the CDR3 is TGTGCCAGCAAATGGACAGATACGCAGTATTTT. Its protein is CASKWTDTQYF.

The chain joins TRBV29-1 to TRBJ2-7, with D possibly matching TRBD1 (7 bases). Germline V gives CDR1 SQVTM, CDR2 ANQGSEA. Trimming shortened V by 6 bases and J by 2 bases, and 14 bases separated the two germline ends. This CDR3 region has 13 residues. CDR3 residues: CSVKGRGAYEQYF. The CDR3 region has the DNA TGCAGCGTAAAGGGCAGGGGGGCCTACGAGCAGTACTTC.

Ten or more counts support this clonotype. The rearrangement links TRBV10-3 to TRBJ2-7; 8 bases match TRBD2. The CDR3 is 12 residues long. Germline assignment: CDR1 ENHRY and CDR2 SYGVKD. V dropped 5 bases and J dropped 5; count of bases not matched to a gene: 2. The CDR3 here is CAISRAGDEQYF. As DNA, the CDR3 is TGTGCCATCAGTCGAGCGGGAGACGAGCAGTACTTC.

This clonotype was recorded a few times. The chain recombines TRBV4-3 with TRBJ2-7; 7 positions agree with TRBD1. CDR3 size: 15 residues. Germline CDR1 is LGHNA and CDR2 is YSLEER. Trimming removed 3 bases from V and 0 bases from J; junction bases left unmatched: 5. CDR3 amino acids: CASSQVTGSSYEQYF. CDR3 DNA sequence: TGCGCCAGCAGCCAGGTGACAGGGAGCTCCTACGAGCAGTACTTC.

This clonotype was counted only a few times. The chain employs TRBV2 and TRBJ2-3; D possibly corresponds to TRBD1 (5 bases). The germline V and J ends were trimmed by 1 base and 0 bases, with 11 bases remaining between them. Per the germline V gene, CDR1 is SNHLY and CDR2 is FYNNEI. The CDR3 is 16 residues long. CDR3: CASSEDRQTSTDTQYF. The DNA for the CDR3 is TGTGCCAGCAGTGAAGACAGGCAAACTAGCACAGATACGCAGTATTTT.

This clonotype was recorded a few times. The chain joins TRBV27 to TRBJ1-1; 9 bases agree with TRBD1. Germline V gives CDR1 MNHEY, CDR2 SMNVEV (reference sequence). There are 14 residues in the CDR3. Trimming at V came to 6 bases and at J to 7 bases, leaving 9 bases not matched to a gene. The CDR3 nucleotides read TGTGCCAGCAGACGCGACAGGGGGGCTAATGAAGCTTTCTTT. It translates to CASRRDRGANEAFF.

The rearrangement uses TRBV20-1 and TRBJ2-3; D unresolved. The CDR3 is 12 residues long. The V end lost 6 bases, the J end lost 4 bases, and 11 bases lay between the germline ends. Germline V gives CDR1 DFQATT, CDR2 SNEGSKA (reference sequence). The DNA for the CDR3 is TGCAGTGCGGAAAGAACGGCAGATACGCAGTATTTT. This encodes CSAERTADTQYF.

The gene calls are TRBV4-2 and TRBJ1-2, with 7 bases aligning to TRBD1. Losses at the gene ends were 5 bases for V and 3 bases for J; bases not matched to a gene: 12. The CDR3 totals 16 residues. Per germline, CDR1 LGHNA and CDR2 YNFKEQ. The CDR3 here is CASSTTGQGVYYGYTF. DNA of the CDR3: TGTGCCAGCAGCACTACAGGTCAGGGGGTTTACTATGGCTACACCTTC.

In its sample, this clonotype was seen a few times. The chain employs TRBV15 and TRBJ1-1; tentatively, D is TRBD1 (5 bases). CDR3 size: 17 residues. V was clipped by 0 bases and J by 0 bases, with 14 bases between them. Germline lookup yields CDR1 LNHNV and CDR2 YYDKDF (reference sequence). The CDR3: CATSRDRQEGMNTEAFF. For the CDR3, the DNA is TGTGCCACCAGCAGAGATAGGCAGGAGGGGATGAACACTGAAGCTTTCTTT.

This sequence joins TRBV3-1 and TRBJ2-6, with D maybe TRBD2 (5 bases). The V gene's germline CDR1 is LGHDT and CDR2 YNNKEL (reference sequence). The CDR3 consists of 16 residues. Trimming left V 2 bases short and J 2 bases short, with 10 bases between. This chain's CDR3 is CASSQQLVPGANVLTF. The CDR3 nucleotides are TGTGCCAGCAGCCAACAACTAGTTCCTGGGGCCAACGTCCTGACTTTC. Combining the CDR3 with reference TRBV3-1 and TRBJ2-6 gives the whole variable domain DTAVSQTPKYLVTQMGNDKSIKCEQNLGHDTMYWYKQDSKKFLKIMFSYNNKELIINETVPNRFSPKSPDKAHLNLHINSLELGDSAVYFCASSQQLVPGANVLTFGAGSRLTVL.

This clonotype was seen once. V usage is TRBV5-5 and J usage is TRBJ1-1; 7 bases map to TRBD1. This CDR3 has 15 amino acids. Germline values: CDR1 SGHKS, CDR2 YYEKEE (reference sequence). J was trimmed by 1 base and V by 1 base; bases with no gene match: 4. CDR3 loop: CASSLRGQTNTEAFF. The CDR3 region has the DNA TGTGCCAGCAGCTTGCGGGGACAGACGAACACTGAAGCTTTCTTT.

This clonotype turned up a few times. This chain connects TRBV6-2 or TRBV6-3 to TRBJ2-7, with D possibly being TRBD1 (7 bases). The CDR3 contains 14 residues. Germline CDR1 reads MNHEY; CDR2 reads SVGEGT. Trimming took off 7 bases at V and 3 bases at J, with 16 bases between the two ends. The CDR3 here is CASNPDREDYEQYF. The CDR3 DNA reads as TGTGCCAGCAATCCCGACAGGGAGGACTACGAGCAGTACTTC.

The rearrangement uses TRBV20-1 and TRBJ1-2, with 9 bases lining up with TRBD1. The junction had 3 bases not matched to a gene; V was cut back by 5 bases and J by 2 bases. Germline CDR1 is DFQATT and CDR2 is SNEGSKA (reference sequence). The CDR3 contains 13 residues. CDR3 loop: CSAGDRVNYGYTF. The CDR3 nucleotides read TGCAGTGCTGGGGACAGGGTAAACTATGGCTACACCTTC.

This clonotype has a handful of counts. The chain has TRBV7-9 and TRBJ2-5, with D possibly being TRBD1 or TRBD2 (5 bases each). The CDR3 sequence is 15 residues long. From germline, CDR1 is SEHNR and CDR2 FQNEAQ (reference sequence). The V and J ends lost 2 bases and 5 bases respectively, with 15 bases between them. This CDR3 reads CASSLRDPLRETQYF. In nucleotides, the CDR3 is TGTGCCAGCAGCTTACGGGACCCTTTGAGGGAGACCCAGTACTTC. The full variable domain, completed using reference TRBV7-9 and TRBJ2-5, is DTGVSQNPRHKITKRGQNVTFRCDPISEHNRLYWYRQTLGQGPEFLTYFQNEAQLEKSRLLSDRFSAERPKGSFSTLEIQRTEQGDSAMYLCASSLRDPLRETQYFGPGTRLLVL.

In this sample, this clonotype turned up a few times. This chain links TRBV21-1 with TRBJ2-1; TRBD2, the D gene given by the table, was not confirmed from the DNA. TRBV21-1 is a pseudogene segment. This CDR3 region has 14 residues. The CDR3 DNA follows: TGTGCCAGCAGCGTGGCAGGGCCCATGAATGAGCAGTTCTTC. It codes for CASSVAGPMNEQFF.

This clonotype was observed once. The rearrangement links TRBV12-3 or TRBV12-4 to TRBJ1-1; TRBD1 is a possible D gene (5 bases). Trimming shortened V by 7 bases and J by 1 base, and 13 bases separated the two germline ends. The CDR3 is 14 amino acids. In nucleotides, the CDR3 is TGTGCCAGCACCTCGGGACTCCAGAACACTGAAGCTTTCTTT. Translated: CASTSGLQNTEAFF.

CDR3 bases: TGTGCCAGCAGCTTACACGGGGAAGGAGCTGAAGCTTTCTTT. Amino acids: CASSLHGEGAEAFF. The chain links TRBV7-3 to TRBJ1-1, with D unresolved. The CDR3 totals 14 residues. V dropped 2 bases and J dropped 6 bases, with 13 bases sitting between them. Germline V gene data show CDR1 as SGHTA and CDR2 as FQGTGA.

The rearrangement links TRBV5-1 to TRBJ2-1; TRBD1 matches at 9 bases. V lost 4 bases to trimming and J lost 5 bases; unmatched junction nucleotides: 13. This CDR3 is built from 17 residues. From germline, CDR1 is SGHRS and CDR2 YFSETQ. CDR3 DNA: TGCGCCAGCAGCAGCGCCGAAGGACAGGGGATCCACAATGAGCAGTTCTTC. Its protein product is CASSSAEGQGIHNEQFF.

This clonotype was observed a handful of times. This CDR3 is CASSQGITFEKLFF. CDR3 sequence (DNA): TGTGCCAGCAGCCAAGGTATAACCTTTGAAAAACTGTTTTTT. The rearrangement links TRBV4-2 to TRBJ1-4; no definite D call. The CDR3 runs 14 residues. Trimming took 1 base from V and 7 from J, leaving 10 bases between them. The germline V gene encodes CDR1 LGHNA and CDR2 YNFKEQ.

DNA of the CDR3: TGCGCCAGCAGCTTCCCTGGCGGGAACTCCTACGAGCAGTACTTC. Amino acids: CASSFPGGNSYEQYF. The chain employs TRBV5-1 and TRBJ2-7, with a possible D match to TRBD2 (6 bases). The V end was cut by 2 bases, the J end by 0 bases, with 12 bases between. The CDR3 is 15 amino acids. Looked up from germline, CDR1 is SGHRS and CDR2 is YFSETQ.